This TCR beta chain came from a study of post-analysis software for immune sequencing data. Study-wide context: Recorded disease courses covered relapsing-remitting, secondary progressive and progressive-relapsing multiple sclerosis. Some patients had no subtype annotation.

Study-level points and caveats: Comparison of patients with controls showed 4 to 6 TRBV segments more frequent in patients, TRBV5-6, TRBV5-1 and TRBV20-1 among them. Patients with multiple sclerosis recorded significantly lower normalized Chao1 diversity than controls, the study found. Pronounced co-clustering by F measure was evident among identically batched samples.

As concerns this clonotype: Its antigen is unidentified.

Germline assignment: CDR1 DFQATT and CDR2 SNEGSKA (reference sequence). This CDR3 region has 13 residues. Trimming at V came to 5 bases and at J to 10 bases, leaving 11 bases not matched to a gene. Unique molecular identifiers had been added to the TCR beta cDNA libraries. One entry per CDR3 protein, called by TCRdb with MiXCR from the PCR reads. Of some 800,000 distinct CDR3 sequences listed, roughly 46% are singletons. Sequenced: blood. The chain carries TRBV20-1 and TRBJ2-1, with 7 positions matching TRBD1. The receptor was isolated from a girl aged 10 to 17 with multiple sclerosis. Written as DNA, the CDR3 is TGCAGTGCTCACCGGGACAGCTCCTACGAGCAGTTCTTC. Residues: CSAHRDSSYEQFF.